Listed here are 11 T cell receptor beta chains from one sample, sequenced in a study of response to subunit inactivated influenza vaccine. TCRdb called the RT-PCR reads again in MiXCR, with one record for every CDR3 protein. This sample has some 800,000 distinct CDR3 sequences, with approximately 22% found just once. The sequencing used PBMCs from blood, collected less than 6 days after vaccination. These receptors all come from a man aged 50 to 60 who received an inactivated influenza vaccine.

V and J are TRBV20-1 and TRBJ2-7; tentatively, D is TRBD1 (5 bases). Germline loops: CDR1 DFQATT, CDR2 SNEGSKA (reference sequence). V was cut by 2 bases and J by 2 bases, with 13 bases left in between. This CDR3 region has 14 residues. Here the CDR3 reads CSARLAGPAYEQYF. The DNA for the CDR3 is TGCAGTGCTAGATTAGCAGGGCCGGCCTACGAGCAGTACTTC.

This chain joins TRBV7-2 and TRBJ1-4; D gene ambiguous. This CDR3 region has 14 residues. V was shortened by 3 bases and J by 4 bases, with 9 bases between the two germline ends. From germline, CDR1 is SGHTA and CDR2 FQGNSA. The CDR3 DNA sequence: TGTGCCAGCAGCTTTCTCGGGTTTAATGAAAAACTGTTTTTT. As protein: CASSFLGFNEKLFF.

The chain couples TRBV18 to TRBJ2-7; 7 nucleotides match TRBD1. Trimming at V came to 6 bases and at J to 0 bases, leaving 8 bases not matched to a gene. This CDR3 comprises 15 residues. Germline loops: CDR1 KGHSH, CDR2 LQKENI. This CDR3 is CASSRDREFSYEQYF. The CDR3 region has the DNA TGTGCCAGCTCCCGTGACAGGGAATTCTCCTACGAGCAGTACTTC.

V is TRBV28 and J is TRBJ2-3; possible D gene TRBD1, 6 bases. The germline gives CDR1 MDHEN, CDR2 SYDVKM. V was clipped by 3 bases and J by 5 bases, with 18 bases between them. CDR3 length: 16 residues. Here the CDR3 DNA reads TGTGCCAGCAGTTTTGGATCTGGGGGCAAGGGAGATACGCAGTATTTT. Its protein product is CASSFGSGGKGDTQYF.

The rearrangement links TRBV7-3 to TRBJ2-5, with 7 positions matching TRBD1. The V gene end was trimmed by 2 bases and the J gene end by 2 bases; junction bases not matched to a gene: 8. The CDR3 runs 16 residues. Germline V gives CDR1 SGHTA, CDR2 FQGTGA. DNA of the CDR3: TGTGCCAGCAGCTTATCTCCGGGACAGTCACAAGAGACCCAGTACTTC. Its translation: CASSLSPGQSQETQYF.

The DNA for the CDR3 is TGCAGTCGCCGAGCGGGAGGGCCTCGGGATACGCAGTATTTT. Translating gives CSRRAGGPRDTQYF. V usage is TRBV20-1 and J usage is TRBJ2-3, with 10 bases matching TRBD2. Germline V gene data show CDR1 as DFQATT and CDR2 as SNEGSKA (reference sequence). This CDR3 contains 14 residues. V shed 8 bases, J shed 6 bases, and the junction held 11 bases outside the gene matches.

Comments on this clonotype: The junction does not match germline at one end; this may be a read error. The chain combines TRBV6-4 with TRBJ2-3; 13 nucleotides line up with TRBD2. The CDR3 length is 20 residues. Germline CDR1 MRHNA, CDR2 SNTAGT. The CDR3 sequence: CASRDLTSGRTLFSTDTQYF. Here the CDR3 DNA reads TGTGCCAGCAGGGACTTGACTAGCGGGAGGACTCTCTTTAGCACAGATACGCAGTATTTT.

The V and J genes are TRBV6-5 and TRBJ1-4; no definite D call. The germline V gene encodes CDR1 MNHEY and CDR2 SVGAGI. V lost 0 bases to trimming and J lost 7 bases, with 9 bases between them. The CDR3 sequence is 14 residues long. CDR3 region: CASSYSVSGEKLFF. In DNA form, the CDR3 reads TGTGCCAGCAGTTACTCAGTTAGTGGTGAAAAACTGTTTTTT.

There are a few counts of this clonotype. The CDR3 DNA sequence: TGTGCCAGCAGTTTTGGGGGCTTAGAGCCCCAGCATTTT. Translation gives CASSFGGLEPQHF. This rearrangement joins TRBV6-5 to TRBJ1-5, with D maybe TRBD1 (6 bases). CDR3 length equals 13 residues. Trimming took 4 bases from V and 8 from J, leaving 12 bases between them. Germline lookup yields CDR1 MNHEY and CDR2 SVGAGI.

The rearrangement joins TRBV5-1 to TRBJ1-1, with D possibly TRBD1 on 6 matching bases. Trimming took 6 bases from V and 4 from J, leaving 19 bases between them. CDR1 and CDR2 (germline): SGHRS, YFSETQ. This CDR3 contains 15 residues. The CDR3 nucleotides are TGCGCCAGCAACCCCGTGGGGGGCAAGGGCACTGAAGCTTTCTTT. Translation: CASNPVGGKGTEAFF.

A few counts support this clonotype. V gene TRBV27 combines with J gene TRBJ2-1, with 11 bases aligning to TRBD2. Losses at the gene ends were 5 bases for V and 2 bases for J; bases not matched to a gene: 8. This CDR3 is built from 17 residues. Germline CDR1 MNHEY, CDR2 SMNVEV (reference sequence). CDR3 DNA sequence: TGTGCCAGCAGTAGACTAGCGGGAAGCCCCCCCTACAATGAGCAGTTCTTC. Amino acid sequence: CASSRLAGSPPYNEQFF.